This T cell receptor (beta chain) was captured by sequencing in a study of cytomegalovirus exposure and HLA in healthy donors. Overall study findings and caveats: The study designated 150 or so TCR beta chains cytomegalovirus-associated. Researchers reported in a later analysis that a missense DCLRE1C variant was tied to TCR beta V- and J-gene trimming. Most TCR sequences were rare, but some public TCRs occurred in many donors.

Remarks on this clone: What it recognizes is unknown.

Likely unrecorded immune exposures existed in these nominally healthy donors. PCR involved 60 Vbeta and 13 Jbeta primers. The table came from immunoSEQ multiplex PCR; TCRdb's copy has only in-frame clones and leaves some out. Of under 200,000 clones in the sample, approximately 80% are singletons; the top ten hold roughly 1.5%. The clonotype comes from a woman between 18 and 29 years old in good health and CMV-seronegative. Sample: PBMCs.

The CDR3 nucleotides read TGTGCCAGTAGTATCCACAGGGGAAGGGGTAATGAAAAACTGTTTTTT. Its protein product is CASSIHRGRGNEKLFF. This chain connects TRBV19 to TRBJ1-4, with 7 bases aligning to TRBD1. The germline CDR1 and CDR2 sequences are LNHDA and SQIVND (reference sequence). The CDR3 is 16 amino acids. V shed 3 bases and J 4 bases; nucleotides not matched to a gene: 8.